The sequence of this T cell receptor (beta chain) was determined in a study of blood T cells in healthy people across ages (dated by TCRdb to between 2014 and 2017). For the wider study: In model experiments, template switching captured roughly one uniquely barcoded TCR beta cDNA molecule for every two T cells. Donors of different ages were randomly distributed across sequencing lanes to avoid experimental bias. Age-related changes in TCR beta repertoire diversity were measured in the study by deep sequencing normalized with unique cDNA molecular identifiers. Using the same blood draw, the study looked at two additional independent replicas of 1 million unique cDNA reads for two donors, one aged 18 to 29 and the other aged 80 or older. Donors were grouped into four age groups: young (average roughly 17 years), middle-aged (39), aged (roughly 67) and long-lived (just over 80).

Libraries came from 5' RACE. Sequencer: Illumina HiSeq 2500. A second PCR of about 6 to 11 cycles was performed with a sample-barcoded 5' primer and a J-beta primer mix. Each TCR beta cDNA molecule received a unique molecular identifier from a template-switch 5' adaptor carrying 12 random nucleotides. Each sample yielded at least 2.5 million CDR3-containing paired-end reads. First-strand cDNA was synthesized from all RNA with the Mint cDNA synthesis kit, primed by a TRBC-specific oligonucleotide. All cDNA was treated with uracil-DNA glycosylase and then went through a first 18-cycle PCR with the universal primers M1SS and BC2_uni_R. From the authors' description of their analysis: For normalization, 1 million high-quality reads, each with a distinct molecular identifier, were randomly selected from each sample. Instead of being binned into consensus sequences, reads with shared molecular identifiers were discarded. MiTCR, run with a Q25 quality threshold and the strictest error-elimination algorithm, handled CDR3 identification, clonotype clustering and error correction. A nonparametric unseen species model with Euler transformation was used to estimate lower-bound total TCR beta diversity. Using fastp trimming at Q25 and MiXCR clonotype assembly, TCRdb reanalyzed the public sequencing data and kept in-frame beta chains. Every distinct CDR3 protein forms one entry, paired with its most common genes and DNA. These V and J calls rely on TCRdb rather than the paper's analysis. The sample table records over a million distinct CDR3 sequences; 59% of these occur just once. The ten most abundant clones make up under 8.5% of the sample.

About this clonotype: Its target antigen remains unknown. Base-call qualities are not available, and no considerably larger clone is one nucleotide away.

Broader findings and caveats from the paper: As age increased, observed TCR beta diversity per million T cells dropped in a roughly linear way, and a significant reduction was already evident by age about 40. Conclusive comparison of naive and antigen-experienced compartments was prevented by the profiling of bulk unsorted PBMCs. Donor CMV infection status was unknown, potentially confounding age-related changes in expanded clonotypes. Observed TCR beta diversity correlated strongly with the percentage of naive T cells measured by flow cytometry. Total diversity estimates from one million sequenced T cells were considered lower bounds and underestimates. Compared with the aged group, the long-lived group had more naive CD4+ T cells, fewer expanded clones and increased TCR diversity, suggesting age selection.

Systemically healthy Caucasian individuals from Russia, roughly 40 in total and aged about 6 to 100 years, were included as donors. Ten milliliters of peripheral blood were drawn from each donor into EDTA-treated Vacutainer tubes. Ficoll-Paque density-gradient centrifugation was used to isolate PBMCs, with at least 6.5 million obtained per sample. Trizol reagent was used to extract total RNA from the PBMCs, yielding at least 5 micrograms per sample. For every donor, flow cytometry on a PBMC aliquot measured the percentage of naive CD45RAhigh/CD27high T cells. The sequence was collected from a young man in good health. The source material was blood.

The sequenced DNA: TGTGCCAGCAGTCTCGTCAGGGTGAACACCGGGGAGCTGTTTTTT. Translation gives CASSLVRVNTGELFF. The chain was built from TRBV6-5 and TRBJ2-2; TRBD1 is a weak D gene call, 5 bases matching. V was cut back by 5 bases and J by 1 base, leaving a gap of 11 bases between them. Reading from cysteine to phenylalanine, the CDR3 counts 15 amino acids. Only the CDR3 DNA stays, 45 bases, in frame from base 1. The germline V gene supplies CDR1 MNHEY and CDR2 SVGAGI.